Below, 30 T cell receptor beta chains from the same sample are listed, as sequenced in a study of blood T cell repertoires in COVID-19. The data were produced by immunoSEQ multiplex PCR, yet TCRdb's version contains in-frame clones alone and is incomplete. The profile shows approximately 240,000 clones, approximately 83% of them singletons. Input material: peripheral blood. The receptors here all came from a woman aged 60-70 years with acute or convalescent COVID-19.

This clone was seen just once. This chain joins TRBV4-1 and TRBJ1-1; 7 bases align to TRBD1. Losses at the gene ends were 4 bases for V and 1 base for J; bases not matched to a gene: 6. This CDR3 contains 15 residues. From germline, CDR1 is MGHRA and CDR2 YSYEKL. The CDR3 bases are TGCGCCAGCAGCCGGTGGGACAGCAGGAACACTGAAGCTTTCTTT. Protein product: CASSRWDSRNTEAFF.

V usage is TRBV9 and J usage is TRBJ2-2; TRBD2 might be the D (5 bases). V was trimmed by 2 bases and J by 6 bases, leaving 14 bases between them. Germline CDR1 SGDLS, CDR2 YYNGEE. The CDR3 contains 15 residues. The CDR3 sequence is CASSVKPSGSGELFF. The CDR3 DNA follows: TGTGCCAGCAGCGTCAAACCGAGCGGATCCGGGGAGCTGTTTTTT.

This clone was detected a few times. This rearrangement joins TRBV7-8 to TRBJ2-1; 7 bases fit TRBD2. CDR3 length: 14 residues. The trim removed 2 bases at V and 5 bases at J, leaving 3 bases unmatched. Germline CDR1 and CDR2: SGHVS and FQNEAQ. The CDR3 protein is CASSLSRGNNEQFF. CDR3 sequence (DNA): TGTGCCAGCAGCTTATCGCGGGGGAACAATGAGCAGTTCTTC.

J is TRBJ1-2 and V is TRBV2; D is ambiguous. Germline V CDR1 and CDR2: SNHLY, FYNNEI. This CDR3 is 13 amino acids long. Trimming left V 4 bases short and J 2 bases short, with 8 bases between. The CDR3 DNA is TGTGCCAGCAGTGCGTCTGTGAACTATGGCTACACCTTC. Amino acid sequence: CASSASVNYGYTF.

This chain joins TRBV23-1 and TRBJ1-1, with a weak D call TRBD1 (6 bases). TRBV23-1 is an ORF for which the function is uncertain. The CDR3 extends over 18 amino acids. Trimming cost V 0 bases and J 3 bases, with 20 bases left between them. In nucleotides, the CDR3 is TGCGCCAGCAGTCAATCGGATCCCCGGGAGGGGGGGGACACTGAAGCTTTCTTT. This sequence encodes CASSQSDPREGGDTEAFF.

The V gene is TRBV30, the J gene TRBJ1-6, with 10 bases aligning to TRBD1. The CDR3 is 16 amino acids. CDR1 is GTSNPN and CDR2 is SVGIG in the germline V gene (reference sequence). Trimming at V came to 2 bases and at J to 9 bases, leaving 10 bases not matched to a gene. The CDR3 sequence is CAWSTSGTGVPSPLHF. The CDR3 nucleotides read TGTGCCTGGAGTACGTCCGGGACAGGGGTCCCTTCACCCCTCCACTTT.

The V gene is TRBV6-5, the J gene TRBJ2-4, with TRBD2 identical over 13 bases. The CDR3 covers 13 residues. Germline loops: CDR1 MNHEY, CDR2 SVGAGI. The trim removed 5 bases at V and 14 bases at J, leaving 6 bases unmatched. In DNA, the CDR3 is TGTGCCAGCAGTACCGGGACTAGCGGGGCCAAGTACTTC. Protein sequence: CASSTGTSGAKYF.

The chain carries TRBV30 and TRBJ2-1; 11 bases are shared with TRBD2. The CDR3 has 16 amino acids. Trimming at V came to 0 bases and at J to 8 bases, leaving 9 bases not matched to a gene. The V gene's germline CDR1 is GTSNPN and CDR2 SVGIG (reference sequence). Written as DNA, the CDR3 is TGTGCCTGGAGTGTACCGGGACTAGCGGATTTAGATGAGCAGTTCTTC. Translated: CAWSVPGLADLDEQFF.

The V gene is TRBV6-2 or TRBV6-3, the J gene TRBJ2-5; possibly TRBD2 for D (5 bases). Germline V gives CDR1 MNHEY, CDR2 SVGEGT. Trimming left V 4 bases short and J 9 bases short, with 12 bases between. The CDR3 has 12 amino acids. The DNA of the CDR3 is TGTGCCAGCAGTTCTACCGTGGAGGCCCAGTACTTC. Amino acids: CASSSTVEAQYF.

V and J are TRBV5-1 and TRBJ1-1; D may be TRBD1 (5 bases). Trimming cost V 5 bases and J 1 base, with 15 bases left between them. The CDR3 extends over 15 amino acids. Germline-derived CDR1 and CDR2 are SGHRS and YFSETQ. The CDR3: CASSPAPGGNTEAFF. The CDR3 DNA sequence: TGCGCCAGCAGTCCCGCCCCCGGGGGGAACACTGAAGCTTTCTTT.

This clone was observed a few times. The gene calls are TRBV6-5 and TRBJ1-2; D ambiguous. The V end was cut by 6 bases, the J end by 3 bases, with 8 bases between. The CDR3 contains 12 residues. CDR1 MNHEY and CDR2 SVGAGI come from the germline V gene. CDR3 sequence reads: CASREGYYGYTF. The CDR3 bases are TGTGCCAGCAGAGAGGGCTACTATGGCTACACCTTC.

The chain carries TRBV5-4 and TRBJ1-4; TRBD1 matches 7 bases. This CDR3 is built from 14 residues. Germline V CDR1 and CDR2: SGHNT, YYREEE (reference sequence). The trim removed 5 bases at V and 5 bases at J, leaving 6 bases unmatched. Here the CDR3 DNA reads TGTGCCAGCAGGGACCGGGACAGAAATGAAAAACTGTTTTTT. It specifies CASRDRDRNEKLFF.

The chain has TRBV4-1 and TRBJ2-3, with TRBD2 matching over 9 bases. The length of the CDR3 is 17 residues. The germline V gene has CDR1 MGHRA and CDR2 YSYEKL. The ends lost 0 bases at V and 5 bases at J; junction bases unmatched: 9. Here the CDR3 DNA reads TGCGCCAGCAGCCAAGATCGCTCGCGGGGGGGCAGAGATACGCAGTATTTT. Protein product: CASSQDRSRGGRDTQYF.

J is TRBJ1-1 and V is TRBV7-3, with D tentatively TRBD1 (5 bases). The V end lost 5 bases, the J end lost 2 bases, and 12 bases lay between the germline ends. CDR3 length: 14 amino acids. CDR1 and CDR2 from the germline V gene are SGHTA and FQGTGA. The CDR3 here is CASSPTGGNTEAFF. The CDR3 coding sequence is TGTGCCAGCAGCCCAACGGGGGGAAACACTGAAGCTTTCTTT.

V is TRBV2 and J is TRBJ1-2, with 8 bases aligning to TRBD1. Unmatched junction bases numbered 7, after V lost 5 bases and J lost 2 bases. Germline V gives CDR1 SNHLY, CDR2 FYNNEI. CDR3 length: 15 amino acids. CDR3 region: CASSPGQGRNYGYTF. The CDR3 nucleotides are TGTGCCAGCAGTCCCGGACAGGGACGGAACTATGGCTACACCTTC.

This clone was counted a single time. V usage is TRBV7-2 and J usage is TRBJ2-1; possible D gene TRBD2, 5 bases. This CDR3 comprises 15 residues. Looked up from germline, CDR1 is SGHTA and CDR2 is FQGNSA. The V end lost 1 base, the J end lost 4 bases, and 11 bases lay between the germline ends. The DNA for the CDR3 is TGTGCCAGCAGCTTAGATTTTAGCGCATACAATGAGCAGTTCTTC. Protein sequence: CASSLDFSAYNEQFF.

The J gene is TRBJ2-1, the V gene TRBV18; the match to TRBD1 covers 10 bases. The ends lost 4 bases at V and 7 bases at J; junction bases unmatched: 10. The CDR3 loop spans 16 amino acids. Germline values: CDR1 KGHSH, CDR2 LQKENI. The CDR3 protein is CASSLAGTGVLNEQFF. In DNA, the CDR3 is TGTGCCAGCTCACTCGCCGGGACAGGGGTTTTGAATGAGCAGTTCTTC. Using reference TRBV18 and TRBJ2-1 for the parts outside the CDR3, the full variable domain is NAGVMQNPRHLVRRRGQEARLRCSPMKGHSHVYWYRQLPEEGLKFMVYLQKENIIDESGMPKERFSAEFPKEGPSILRIQQVVRGDSAAYFCASSLAGTGVLNEQFFGPGTRLTVL.

This clone appeared a few times. V and J are TRBV3-1 (or the pseudogene TRBV3-2) and TRBJ2-5, with 8 bases that match TRBD1. The trim removed 0 bases at V and 7 bases at J, leaving 10 bases unmatched. The germline V gene encodes CDR1 LGHDT and CDR2 YNNKEL (reference sequence). CDR3 size: 16 residues. The CDR3 loop is CASSQERQGARGTQYF. The DNA of the CDR3 is TGTGCCAGCAGCCAAGAGCGTCAGGGGGCGCGGGGGACCCAGTACTTC.

The J gene is TRBJ1-2, the V gene TRBV28; 8 bases line up with TRBD1. The CDR3 is 14 amino acids. V lost 5 bases and J lost 7; bases outside the gene matches: 9. The germline V gene encodes CDR1 MDHEN and CDR2 SYDVKM. The DNA for the CDR3 is TGTGCCAGCAGTACCCCAACAGGGGGAGGTGGCTACACCTTC. It yields the protein CASSTPTGGGGYTF.

V gene TRBV15 combines with J gene TRBJ2-5; 7 nucleotides agree with TRBD2. Germline V lookup: CDR1 LNHNV, CDR2 YYDKDF (reference sequence). CDR3 length equals 14 residues. With V trimmed by 4 bases and J by 1 base, 3 bases remained unmatched. CDR3 loop: CATSKGTTQETQYF. CDR3 DNA sequence: TGTGCCACCAGCAAAGGGACTACCCAAGAGACCCAGTACTTC.

The chain employs TRBV15 and TRBJ1-1; the match to TRBD1 covers 9 bases. After removal of 0 bases from V and 6 bases from J, the junction contained 8 bases not matched to a gene. The CDR3 is 16 residues long. Germline CDR1 and CDR2: LNHNV and YYDKDF (reference sequence). CDR3 coding DNA: TGTGCCACCAGCAGAGATTCAGGACAGGGGTGGGCTGAAGCTTTCTTT. This gives the protein CATSRDSGQGWAEAFF.

The gene calls are TRBV9 and TRBJ2-2; D is unclear. The germline V gene encodes CDR1 SGDLS and CDR2 YYNGEE. CDR3 length: 14 residues. Trimming cost V 2 bases and J 6 bases, with 11 bases left between them. CDR3 in DNA: TGTGCCAGCAGCGTTGGGCAAGTCCCCGGGGAGCTGTTTTTT. It translates to CASSVGQVPGELFF.

The CDR3 loop reads CASSSPRRGTEAFF. Here the CDR3 DNA reads TGTGCCAGCAGTTCCCCTCGAAGGGGGACTGAAGCTTTCTTT. V gene TRBV6-5 combines with J gene TRBJ1-1; possibly TRBD1 for D (6 bases). The CDR3 spans 14 residues. Deletions cut 4 bases from V and 5 bases from J, with 14 bases between. CDR1 is MNHEY and CDR2 is SVGAGI in the germline V gene.

The CDR3: CATSREETQYF. The CDR3 DNA follows: TGTGCCACGAGCCGGGAAGAGACCCAGTACTTC. V usage is TRBV10-3 and J usage is TRBJ2-5; no clear D gene. Germline loops: CDR1 ENHRY, CDR2 SYGVKD. The V gene lost 10 bases and the J gene lost 3 bases, with 9 bases spanning the gap. CDR3 length equals 11 residues.

This clone came up once. The CDR3 DNA sequence: TGCGCCAGCAGCCAAGTATCTACTAGCGGGGGGACCCAGTACTTC. The encoded protein is CASSQVSTSGGTQYF. The V gene is TRBV4-3, the J gene TRBJ2-5; 11 positions agree with TRBD2. The CDR3 spans 15 residues. After removal of 1 base from V and 7 bases from J, the junction contained 5 bases not matched to a gene. CDR1 LGHNA and CDR2 YSLEER come from the germline V gene.

The rearrangement joins TRBV3-1 (or the pseudogene TRBV3-2) to TRBJ2-7, with 7 bases that match TRBD1. CDR1 is LGHDT, CDR2 YNNKEL, per germline (reference sequence). The CDR3 is 13 amino acids. V lost 1 base, J lost 4 bases, and 1 base stayed unmatched. The CDR3 loop reads CASSQGQGYEQYF. CDR3 nucleotide sequence: TGTGCCAGCAGCCAAGGACAGGGATACGAGCAGTACTTC.

This clone has only a few counts. This rearrangement joins TRBV7-9 to TRBJ2-6; D gene uncertain. V gave up 0 bases and J gave up 3 bases, with 6 bases separating them. Germline loops: CDR1 SEHNR, CDR2 FQNEAQ (reference sequence). This CDR3 contains 15 residues. The CDR3 loop is CASSLASGGANVLTF. Written as DNA, the CDR3 is TGTGCCAGCAGCTTAGCGTCCGGTGGGGCCAACGTCCTGACTTTC.

V is TRBV7-8 and J is TRBJ1-5, with D maybe TRBD1 (5 bases). The V gene lost 3 bases and the J gene lost 3 bases, with 24 bases spanning the gap. CDR3 size: 19 residues. Germline-derived CDR1 and CDR2 are SGHVS and FQNEAQ. CDR3 DNA: TGTGCCAGCAGCTTTGGGGGAGGGCAGATGGGCCGCTCCAATCAGCCCCAGCATTTT. This sequence encodes CASSFGGGQMGRSNQPQHF.

The chain carries TRBV7-8 and TRBJ1-2; maybe TRBD1 (6 bases). V lost 5 bases to trimming and J lost 8 bases, with 12 bases between them. Germline V lookup: CDR1 SGHVS, CDR2 FQNEAQ. CDR3 size: 12 residues. The CDR3: CASSITGMGYTF. The CDR3 nucleotides are TGTGCCAGCAGCATAACAGGGATGGGCTACACCTTC.

This chain joins TRBV5-6 and TRBJ2-2; a weak D match, TRBD2 (6 bases). V lost 0 bases and J lost 4, with 13 bases in between. CDR3 length: 16 amino acids. Germline CDR1 reads SGHDT; CDR2 reads YYEEEE. For the CDR3, the DNA is TGTGCCAGCAGCTTGGCCGGGGGATGGGGCACCGGGGAGCTGTTTTTT. Its protein product is CASSLAGGWGTGELFF.